This TCR beta chain was sequenced for a study of shared clonotypes between healthy human individuals. Sequenced by immunoSEQ multiplex PCR; TCRdb stores in-frame clones only, minus some. This sample has a few million clones, with roughly 93% found just once. Concerning this clone itself: This same CDR3 is encoded by further DNA sequences in the sample.

CDR3 length equals 13 residues. The V and J ends lost 2 bases and 4 bases respectively, with 6 bases between them. Germline CDR1 MNHNY, CDR2 SVGAGI (reference sequence). Source material: naive CD4+ T cells from PBMCs. The subset denotes: CD45RA+ positively selected. The chain uses TRBV6-6 and TRBJ2-1; D call uncertain. This receptor was identified in a man aged 18 to 35 in good health. Some clones in this sample may be carry-over from other donors' samples. The CDR3 region has the DNA TGTGCCAGCAGTTACACAACATACAATGAGCAGTTCTTC. Its translation: CASSYTTYNEQFF.